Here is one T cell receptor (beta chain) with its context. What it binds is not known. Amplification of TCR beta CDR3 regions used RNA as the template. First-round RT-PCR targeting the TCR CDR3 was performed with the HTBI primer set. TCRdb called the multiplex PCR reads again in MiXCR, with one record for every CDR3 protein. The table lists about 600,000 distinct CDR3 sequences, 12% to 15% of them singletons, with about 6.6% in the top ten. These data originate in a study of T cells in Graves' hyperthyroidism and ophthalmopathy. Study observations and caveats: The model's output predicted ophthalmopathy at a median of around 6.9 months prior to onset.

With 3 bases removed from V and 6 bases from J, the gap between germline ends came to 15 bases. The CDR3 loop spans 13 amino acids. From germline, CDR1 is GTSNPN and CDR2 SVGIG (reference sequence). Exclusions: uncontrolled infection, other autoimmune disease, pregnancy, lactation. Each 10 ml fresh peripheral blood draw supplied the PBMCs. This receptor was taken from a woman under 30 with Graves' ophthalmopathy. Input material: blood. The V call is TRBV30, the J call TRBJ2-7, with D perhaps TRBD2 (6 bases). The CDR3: CAWSRDWDVEQYF. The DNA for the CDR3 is TGTGCCTGGAGCCGGGACTGGGACGTCGAGCAGTACTTC.